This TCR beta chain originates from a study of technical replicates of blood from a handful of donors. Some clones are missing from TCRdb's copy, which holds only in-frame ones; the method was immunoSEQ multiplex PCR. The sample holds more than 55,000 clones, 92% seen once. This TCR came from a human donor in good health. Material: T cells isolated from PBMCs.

The CDR3 sequence: CASSRPNSGYLSNEQFF. In DNA, the CDR3 is TGTGCCAGCAGCCGGCCTAATAGCGGGTATCTGTCCAATGAGCAGTTCTTC. The V gene is TRBV7-2, the J gene TRBJ2-1; 7 bases match TRBD2. The germline V gene encodes CDR1 SGHTA and CDR2 FQGNSA. V trimming: 5 bases; J trimming: 6 bases; junction bases outside the gene matches: 16. This CDR3 is built from 17 residues.